This TCR beta chain was sequenced in a study of T cell responses to AZD1222 COVID-19 vaccine. It was second doses at about 4 or about 12 weeks that were pooled. General study findings and limits: Repertoires were collected only later (after the peak T cell response had occurred).

Concerning this clone: As yet, its antigen is unknown.

V lost 3 bases, J lost 7 bases, and 6 bases stayed unmatched. CDR3 length equals 15 residues. CDR1 and CDR2 (germline): SEHNR, FQNEAQ (reference sequence). The protocol was immunoSEQ multiplex PCR, while the TCRdb copy is restricted to in-frame clones and leaves out a portion. The repertoire holds over 95,000 clones, with 85% to 90% as singletons. The clonotype comes from an adult who received the AZD1222 COVID-19 vaccine. The J gene is TRBJ2-7, the V gene TRBV7-9; 13 bases map to TRBD2. This specimen consisted of peripheral blood, obtained 28 days after the second AZD1222 dose. DNA of the CDR3: TGTGCCAGCAGCTTTTGGACTAGCGGGAGTACTGAGCAGTACTTC. Protein sequence: CASSFWTSGSTEQYF.